The TCR beta chain described here comes from a study of neurological immune-mediated disorders. Germline V lookup: CDR1 SNHLY, CDR2 FYNNEI. This CDR3 is 14 amino acids long. The ends lost 5 bases at V and 3 bases at J; junction bases unmatched: 6. 5'RACE generated cDNA with 10-nucleotide random UMIs. TCRdb passed the 5' RACE reads through MiXCR, listing each CDR3 protein once. The table records some 77,000 distinct CDR3 sequences, roughly 9% of them present only once. This clonotype was observed at least ten times. The genes are TRBV2 and TRBJ2-7; 8 bases agree with TRBD2. The TCR originated in a man aged 50-59 years in good health. Sequenced material: PBMCs. This chain's CDR3 is CASSLRGGDYEQYF. CDR3 DNA sequence: TGTGCCAGCAGTCTCCGGGGGGGTGACTACGAGCAGTACTTC.